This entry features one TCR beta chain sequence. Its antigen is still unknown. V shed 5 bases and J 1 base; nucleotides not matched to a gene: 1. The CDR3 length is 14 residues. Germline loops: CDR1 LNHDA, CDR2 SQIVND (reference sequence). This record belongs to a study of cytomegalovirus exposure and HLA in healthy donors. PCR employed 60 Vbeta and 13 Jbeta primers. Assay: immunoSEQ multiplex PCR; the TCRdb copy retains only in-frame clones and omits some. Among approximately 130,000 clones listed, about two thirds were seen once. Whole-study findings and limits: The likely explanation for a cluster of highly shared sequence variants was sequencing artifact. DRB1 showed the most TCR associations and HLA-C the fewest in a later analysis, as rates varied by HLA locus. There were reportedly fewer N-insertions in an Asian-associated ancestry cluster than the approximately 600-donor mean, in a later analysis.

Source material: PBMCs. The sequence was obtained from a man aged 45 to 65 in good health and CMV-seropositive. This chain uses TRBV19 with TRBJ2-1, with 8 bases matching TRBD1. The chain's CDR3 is CASSRQGSYNEQFF. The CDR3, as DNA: TGTGCCAGTAGTCGACAGGGGTCCTACAATGAGCAGTTCTTC.